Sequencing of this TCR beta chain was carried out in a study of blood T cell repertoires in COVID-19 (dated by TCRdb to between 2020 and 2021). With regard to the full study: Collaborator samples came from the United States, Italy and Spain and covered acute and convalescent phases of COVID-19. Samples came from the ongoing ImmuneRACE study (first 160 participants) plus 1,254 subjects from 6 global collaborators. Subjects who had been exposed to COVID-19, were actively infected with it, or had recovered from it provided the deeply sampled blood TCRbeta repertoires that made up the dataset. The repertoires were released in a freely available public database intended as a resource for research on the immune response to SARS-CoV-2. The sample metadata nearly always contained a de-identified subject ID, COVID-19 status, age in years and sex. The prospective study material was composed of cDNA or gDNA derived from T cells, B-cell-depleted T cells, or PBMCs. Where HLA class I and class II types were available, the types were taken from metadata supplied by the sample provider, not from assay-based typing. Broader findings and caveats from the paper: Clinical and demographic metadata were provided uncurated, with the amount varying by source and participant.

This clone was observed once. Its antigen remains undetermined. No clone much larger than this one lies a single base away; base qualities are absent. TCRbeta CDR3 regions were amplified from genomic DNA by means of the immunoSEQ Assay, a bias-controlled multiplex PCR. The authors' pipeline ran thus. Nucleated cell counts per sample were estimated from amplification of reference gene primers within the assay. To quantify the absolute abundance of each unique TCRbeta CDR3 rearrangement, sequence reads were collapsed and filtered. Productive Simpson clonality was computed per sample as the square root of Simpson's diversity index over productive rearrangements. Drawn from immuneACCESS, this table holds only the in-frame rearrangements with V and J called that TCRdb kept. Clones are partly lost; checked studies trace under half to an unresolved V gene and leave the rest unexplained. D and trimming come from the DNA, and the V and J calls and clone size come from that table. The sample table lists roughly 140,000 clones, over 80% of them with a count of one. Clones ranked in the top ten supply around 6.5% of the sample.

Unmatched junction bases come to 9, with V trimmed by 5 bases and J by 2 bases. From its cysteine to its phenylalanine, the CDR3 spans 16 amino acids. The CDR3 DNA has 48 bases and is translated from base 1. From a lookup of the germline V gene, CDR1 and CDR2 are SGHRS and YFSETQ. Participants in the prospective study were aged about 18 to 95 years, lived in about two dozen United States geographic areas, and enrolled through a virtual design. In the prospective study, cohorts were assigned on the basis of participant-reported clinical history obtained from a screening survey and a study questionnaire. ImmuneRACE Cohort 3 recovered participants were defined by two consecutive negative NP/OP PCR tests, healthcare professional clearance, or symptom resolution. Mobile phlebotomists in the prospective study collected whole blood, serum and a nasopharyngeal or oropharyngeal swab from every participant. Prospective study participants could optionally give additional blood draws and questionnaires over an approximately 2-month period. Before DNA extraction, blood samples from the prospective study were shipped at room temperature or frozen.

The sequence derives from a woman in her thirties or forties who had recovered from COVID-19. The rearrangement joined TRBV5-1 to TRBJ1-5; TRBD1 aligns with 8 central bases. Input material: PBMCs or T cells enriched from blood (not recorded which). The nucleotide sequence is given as TGCGCCAGCAGACTAGAATCGACAGGGGGCAATCAGCCCCAGCATTTT. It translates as CASRLESTGGNQPQHF.